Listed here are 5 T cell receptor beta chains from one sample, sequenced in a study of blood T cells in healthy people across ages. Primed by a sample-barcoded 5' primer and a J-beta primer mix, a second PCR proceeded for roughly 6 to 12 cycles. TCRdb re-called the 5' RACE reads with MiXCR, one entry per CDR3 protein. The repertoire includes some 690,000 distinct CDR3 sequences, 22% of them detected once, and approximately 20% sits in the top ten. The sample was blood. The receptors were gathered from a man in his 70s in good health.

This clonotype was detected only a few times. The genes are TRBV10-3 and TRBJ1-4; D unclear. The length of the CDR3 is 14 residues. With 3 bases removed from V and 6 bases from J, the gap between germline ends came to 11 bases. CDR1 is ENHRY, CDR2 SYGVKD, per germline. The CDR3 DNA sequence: TGTGCCATCAGTGAAGAGGGCATGGATGAAAAACTGTTTTTT. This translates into CAISEEGMDEKLFF.

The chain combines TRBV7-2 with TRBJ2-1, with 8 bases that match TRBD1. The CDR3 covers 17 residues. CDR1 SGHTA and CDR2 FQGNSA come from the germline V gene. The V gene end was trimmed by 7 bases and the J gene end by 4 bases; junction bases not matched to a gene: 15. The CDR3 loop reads CASTGGMWGQVYNEQFF. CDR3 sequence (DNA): TGTGCCAGCACAGGGGGGATGTGGGGACAGGTATACAATGAGCAGTTCTTC. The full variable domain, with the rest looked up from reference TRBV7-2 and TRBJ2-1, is GAGVSQSPSNKVTEKGKDVELRCDPISGHTALYWYRQSLGQGLEFLIYFQGNSAPDKSGLPSDRFSAERTGGSVSTLTIQRTQQEDSAVYLCASTGGMWGQVYNEQFFGPGTRLTVL.

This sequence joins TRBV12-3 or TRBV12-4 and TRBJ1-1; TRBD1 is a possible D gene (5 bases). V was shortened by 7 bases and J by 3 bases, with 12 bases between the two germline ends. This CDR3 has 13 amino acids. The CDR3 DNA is TGTGCCAGCACTCTACAGGTCCACACTGAAGCTTTCTTT. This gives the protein CASTLQVHTEAFF.

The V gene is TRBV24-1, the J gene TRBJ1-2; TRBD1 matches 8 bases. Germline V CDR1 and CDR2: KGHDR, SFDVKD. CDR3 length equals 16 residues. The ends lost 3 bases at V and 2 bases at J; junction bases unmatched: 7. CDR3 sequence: CATSDPLGTGNYGYTF. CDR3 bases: TGTGCCACCAGTGATCCCTTAGGGACAGGAAACTATGGCTACACCTTC.

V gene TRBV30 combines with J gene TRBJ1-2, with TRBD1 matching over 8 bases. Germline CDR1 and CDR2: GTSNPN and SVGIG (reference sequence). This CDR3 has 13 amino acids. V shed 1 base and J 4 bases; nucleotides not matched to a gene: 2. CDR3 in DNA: TGTGCCTGGAGTGGACAGGGGAGCTATGGCTACACCTTC. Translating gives CAWSGQGSYGYTF.